This is a list of T cell receptor beta chains from one sample in a study of Tregs in tolerant kidney transplant recipients. Assay: immunoSEQ multiplex PCR; the TCRdb copy retains only in-frame clones and omits some. The sample holds roughly 120,000 clones, about 90% seen once. Material for sequencing was CD4+ T cells from blood. These TCRs come from a human donor in good health. Each CDR3 is given with its conserved first and last residue. Each record gives: J gene, V gene, D gene, clone size, CDR3 DNA, CDR3 protein. A D gene is named only where the DNA matches it firmly. Rows give clone size only sometimes, using once, few, many, or a class for an expanded clone.

J: TRBJ2-7
V: TRBV23-1
D: TRBD1
size: NA
DNA: TGCGCCAGCAGTCAGCCCCCCCCGGGACAGGGGCACTACGAGCAGTACTTC
CDR3: CASSQPPPGQGHYEQYF

J: TRBJ1-6
V: TRBV2
D: TRBD1
size: NA
DNA: TGTGCCAGCAGTCAGACAGGGACGGATAAAAATTCACCCCTCCACTTT
CDR3: CASSQTGTDKNSPLHF

J: TRBJ2-1
V: TRBV10-1
D: TRBD2
size: few
DNA: TGCGCCAGCAGTGAGATCGAACTAGCGTCCTACAATGAGCAGTTCTTC
CDR3: CASSEIELASYNEQFF

J: TRBJ2-7
V: TRBV27
D: TRBD2
size: NA
DNA: TGTGCCAGCAGCTTAGATCGACTAGCGGGAAACGAGCAGTACTTC
CDR3: CASSLDRLAGNEQYF

J: TRBJ2-3
V: TRBV9
D: NA
size: NA
DNA: TGTGCCAGCAGCGAGGCGGCTAGTTGGGCAGATACGCAGTATTTT
CDR3: CASSEAASWADTQYF

J: TRBJ1-5
V: TRBV30
D: NA
size: NA
DNA: TGTGCCTGTCAGGGAGGGGCCGGCAATCAGCCCCAGCATTTT
CDR3: CACQGGAGNQPQHF

J: TRBJ2-7
V: TRBV7-6
D: NA
size: NA
DNA: TGTGCCAGCAGCTTTCCCCCAGGGGATCCCCACGAGCAGTACTTC
CDR3: CASSFPPGDPHEQYF

J: TRBJ2-3
V: TRBV14
D: TRBD2
size: NA
DNA: TGTGCCAGCAGCCGTCCGGGACTAGCGGGCCCCACAGATACGCAGTATTTT
CDR3: CASSRPGLAGPTDTQYF

J: TRBJ2-5
V: TRBV9
D: NA
size: once
DNA: TGTGCCAGCAGCCTCACCACCGGGACCAAAGAGACCCAGTACTTC
CDR3: CASSLTTGTKETQYF

J: TRBJ2-1
V: TRBV11-3
D: TRBD2
size: NA
DNA: TGTGCCAGCAGCACTTTTAGCGGGAGTAGTTCCTACAATGAGCAGTTCTTC
CDR3: CASSTFSGSSSYNEQFF

J: TRBJ1-1
V: TRBV6-5
D: TRBD1
size: NA
DNA: TGTGCCAGCAGTTACGAGATCAGGGGGCCGGCTTTCTTT
CDR3: CASSYEIRGPAFF

J: TRBJ1-5
V: TRBV10-2
D: NA
size: NA
DNA: TGCGCCAGCAGTGAGTCGAGGTCAGGGGACCAGCCCCAGCATTTT
CDR3: CASSESRSGDQPQHF

J: TRBJ2-2
V: TRBV18
D: TRBD1
size: NA
DNA: TGTGCCAGCTCACCACGGACAGGGGGCCAGACCGGGGAGCTGTTTTTT
CDR3: CASSPRTGGQTGELFF

J: TRBJ2-7
V: TRBV10-3
D: NA
size: NA
DNA: TGTGCCATCAGTGAGTCGTGGGGTAGCGAGCAGTACTTC
CDR3: CAISESWGSEQYF

J: TRBJ2-2
V: TRBV5-4
D: TRBD2
size: NA
DNA: TGTGCCAGCAGCTTGTCATGGACTAGCGGGGCCACCGGGGAGCTGTTTTTT
CDR3: CASSLSWTSGATGELFF

J: TRBJ1-5
V: TRBV27
D: NA
size: NA
DNA: TGTGCCAGCAGTCTTAAATTCAGCAATCAGCCCCAGCATTTT
CDR3: CASSLKFSNQPQHF

J: TRBJ1-5
V: TRBV30
D: TRBD1
size: NA
DNA: TGTGCCTACACGGGACAGGGGGATCAGCCCCAGCATTTT
CDR3: CAYTGQGDQPQHF